This T cell receptor beta chain came from a study of blood T cell repertoires in COVID-19. As for the study in general: Acute and convalescent COVID-19 specimens originated in the United States, Italy and Spain. PBMCs, B-cell-depleted T cells, or T cells were the source of the cDNA or gDNA that made up the material.

The V segment lost 5 bases and the J segment 4 bases; nucleotides outside the gene matches: 8. Germline lookup yields CDR1 SGHRS and CDR2 YFSETQ. This CDR3 is built from 16 residues. Per the original data handling: Amplifying reference gene primers gave estimates of nucleated cell counts. Data came from immunoSEQ multiplex PCR; TCRdb stores just in-frame clones and leaves some out. V and J calls and clone size are those listed in that table; D and trimming were worked out from the DNA. The sample lists 250,000 or so clones, about 85% occurring once. Source material: peripheral blood. This clonotype was obtained from a young man with active or convalescent COVID-19. The chain uses TRBV5-1 and TRBJ2-1, with 11 bases that match TRBD2. The CDR3 coding sequence is TGCGCCAGCAGTAACAATCCTAGCGGGGGGTACAATGAGCAGTTCTTC. It codes for CASSNNPSGGYNEQFF. The entire variable domain, with the rest obtained from reference TRBV5-1 and TRBJ2-1, is as follows: KAGVTQTPRYLIKTRGQQVTLSCSPISGHRSVSWYQQTPGQGLQFLFEYFSETQRNKGNFPGRFSGRQFSNSRSEMNVSTLELGDSALYLCASSNNPSGGYNEQFFGPGTRLTVL.